This TCR beta chain came from a study of blood T cell repertoires in COVID-19. Looking at the study overall: The study drew acute and convalescent COVID-19 samples from the United States, Italy and Spain.

In the original processing: Amplification of reference gene primers provided the estimated nucleated cell counts. Sequencing used immunoSEQ multiplex PCR; TCRdb keeps in-frame clones, though not all of them. The V and J calls and the clone size are those of that table, but D and trimming were determined from the DNA. The sample shows approximately 260,000 clones, about 90% of them seen only once. The V and J ends lost 6 bases and 5 bases respectively, with 16 bases between them. This CDR3 is built from 14 residues. Germline assignment: CDR1 MDHEN and CDR2 SYDVKM. Clinical history reported by participants formed the basis on which cohorts were assigned.

The V gene is TRBV28, the J gene TRBJ1-2, with D uncertain. The TCR was taken from a woman aged 25 to 39 with acute COVID-19. Sequencing was performed on PBMCs or T cells enriched from blood (not recorded which). CDR3 sequence (DNA): TGTGCCAGCAGCCGCCTCCGGAGGAGTTATGGCTACACCTTC. This translates into CASSRLRRSYGYTF.